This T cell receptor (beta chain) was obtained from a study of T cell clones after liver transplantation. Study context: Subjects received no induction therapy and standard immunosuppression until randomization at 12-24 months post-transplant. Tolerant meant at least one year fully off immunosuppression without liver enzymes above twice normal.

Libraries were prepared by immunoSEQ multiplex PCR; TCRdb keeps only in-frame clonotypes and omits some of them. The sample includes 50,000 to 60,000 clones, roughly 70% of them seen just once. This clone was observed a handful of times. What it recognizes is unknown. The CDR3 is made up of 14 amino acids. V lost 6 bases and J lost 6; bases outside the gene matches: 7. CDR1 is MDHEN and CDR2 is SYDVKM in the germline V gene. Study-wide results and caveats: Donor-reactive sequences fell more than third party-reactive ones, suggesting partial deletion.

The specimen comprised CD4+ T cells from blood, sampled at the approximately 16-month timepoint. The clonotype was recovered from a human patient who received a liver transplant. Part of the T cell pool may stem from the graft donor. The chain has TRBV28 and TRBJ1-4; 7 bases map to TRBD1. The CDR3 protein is CASRAGGQDEKLFF. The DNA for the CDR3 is TGTGCCAGCAGAGCAGGGGGTCAGGATGAAAAACTGTTTTTT.